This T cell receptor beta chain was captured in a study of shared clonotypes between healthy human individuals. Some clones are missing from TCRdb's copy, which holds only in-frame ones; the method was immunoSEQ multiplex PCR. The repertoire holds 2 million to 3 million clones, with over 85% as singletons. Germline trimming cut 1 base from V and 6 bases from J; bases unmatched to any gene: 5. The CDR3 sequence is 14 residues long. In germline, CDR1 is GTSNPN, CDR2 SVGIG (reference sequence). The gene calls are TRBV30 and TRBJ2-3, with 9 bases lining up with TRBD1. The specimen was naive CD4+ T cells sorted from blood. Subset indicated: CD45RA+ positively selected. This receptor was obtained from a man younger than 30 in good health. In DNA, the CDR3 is TGTGCCTGGAGTGGCACAGGGGGCGGGGATACGCAGTATTTT. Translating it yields CAWSGTGGGDTQYF. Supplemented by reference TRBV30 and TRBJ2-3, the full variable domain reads SQTIHQWPATLVQPVGSPLSLECTVEGTSNPNLYWYRQAAGRGLQLLFYSVGIGQISSEVPQNLSASRPQDRQFILSSKKLLLSDSGFYLCAWSGTGGGDTQYFGPGTRLTVL.